The entry that follows covers one TCR beta chain sequence. The table came from immunoSEQ multiplex PCR; TCRdb's copy has only in-frame clones and leaves some out. The sample has 85,000 to 90,000 clones, 94% seen once. This sample was included in a study of T cell changes during pregnancy in multiple sclerosis. Germline CDR1 reads SGHRS; CDR2 reads YFSETQ. Germline trimming cut 4 bases from V and 0 bases from J; bases unmatched to any gene: 3. CDR3 length: 15 residues. The chain couples TRBV5-1 to TRBJ2-7; TRBD2 matches at 11 bases. The TCR sequence derives from a female donor in good health, enrolled as a control in a pregnancy study. The sample consisted of peripheral blood, taken after pregnancy. CDR3 sequence: CASSETSGISYEQYF. The DNA of the CDR3 is TGCGCCAGCAGCGAGACTAGCGGGATCTCCTACGAGCAGTACTTC.